The text below deals with one TCR beta chain. Which antigen it targets is not known. No quality values exist for individual bases; no much larger clone is one base distant. CDR1 and CDR2 (MGHRA, YSYEKL) derive from the germline V gene. Inclusive of the bounding cysteine and phenylalanine, the CDR3 is 11 residues long. Left in the record is the CDR3 DNA by itself, 33 bases read in frame from the first base. These data are taken from a study of T cells after yellow fever vaccination (dated by TCRdb to the late 2010s). For the study in its entirety: The SMART-Seq v4 Ultra Low Input RNA kit was used to prepare libraries from fractions with low cell numbers. To follow T-cell clones before and after both primary and booster YFV17D yellow fever vaccination, bulk TCR alpha and beta repertoires underwent longitudinal sequencing. Two healthy male donors, one aged 18 to 29 and one aged 30 to 39 years, made up the cohort. Bulk PBMC replicates and cell subsets were isolated from blood drawn at multiple timepoints before and after both primary and secondary immunization.

Paper-wide results and their limitations: The study included only a couple of donors, which limits how far the findings can be generalized. Most clones expanded after primary vaccination (approximately 96% of CD4 and 88% of CD8) were re-detected after the booster, suggesting that broad memory maintenance occurred. Because abundant contaminating clonotypes from the bulk population could be contained in FACS-sorted repertoires, computational filtering was required. Compared with the primary T-cell response, the secondary T-cell response was weaker but faster, peaking on day 5 rather than day 15. A small share of clonotypes was detected in both CD4 and CD8 compartments, with the overlap likely arising from convergent recombination.

TCR cDNA was made using 5'RACE template switching, a step that added a universal primer site and unique molecular identifiers. Priming for cDNA synthesis came from both the TCR alpha and TCR beta constant segments. Two PCR steps were used to amplify libraries, with sample barcodes and sequencing adapters being added in the second step. Sequencing of libraries was performed on Illumina HiSeq 2500 (2x100 bp) or NovaSeq (2x150 bp). In the original analysis: MIGEC handled demultiplexing of reads and collapsing into UMI consensus sequences, while MiXCR performed V(D)J alignment. Vaccine-responding clonotypes were defined with edgeR using replicate PBMC samples, requiring FDR below 0.01 and a log2 fold change above 5 up to day 15. CD4 or CD8 identity was assigned to each bulk clonotype according to whether the clonotype was present at higher abundance in the sequenced CD4 repertoire or the sequenced CD8 repertoire. TCRdb handled the public reads itself, with Q25 trimming in fastp and clone calling in MiXCR, and kept productive beta chains. A single entry per CDR3 protein holds the most common genes and DNA from its merged rows. The V and J calls reflect TCRdb's pipeline rather than the authors' work. Present in this sample are approximately 350,000 distinct CDR3 sequences, roughly 12% of which were seen just once. The ten most abundant clones make up less than 20% of the sample.

The treatment or condition label, read with the paper, signifies: live attenuated yellow fever vaccine strain. At each blood-draw timepoint, two biological replicates of bulk PBMCs were collected. PBMCs were isolated from peripheral blood using a standard Ficoll-Paque protocol. TriZol was used to extract RNA from bulk PBMCs, CD4 and CD8 fractions, and dextramer-positive and dextramer-negative fractions. This sequence uses TRBV4-1 and TRBJ1-1; 8 bases in the junction line up with TRBD1. This clonotype was obtained from a young man who received the YFV17D yellow fever vaccine. Sample: PBMCs, taken on the day of the first yellow fever vaccination. For the CDR3, the sequence is CATGGKTEAFF. The DNA reads TGCGCTACAGGGGGAAAAACTGAAGCTTTCTTT.